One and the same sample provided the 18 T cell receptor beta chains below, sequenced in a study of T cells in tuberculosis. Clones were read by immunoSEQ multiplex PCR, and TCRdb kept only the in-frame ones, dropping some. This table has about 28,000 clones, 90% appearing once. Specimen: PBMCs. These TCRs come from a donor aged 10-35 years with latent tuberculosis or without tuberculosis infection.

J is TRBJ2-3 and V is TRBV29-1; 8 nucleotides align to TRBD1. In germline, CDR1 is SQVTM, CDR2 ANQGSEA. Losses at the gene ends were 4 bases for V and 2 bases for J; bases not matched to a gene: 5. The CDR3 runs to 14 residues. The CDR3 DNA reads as TGCAGCGTTGGGCCGGGACAGGACACAGATACGCAGTATTTT. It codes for CSVGPGQDTDTQYF.

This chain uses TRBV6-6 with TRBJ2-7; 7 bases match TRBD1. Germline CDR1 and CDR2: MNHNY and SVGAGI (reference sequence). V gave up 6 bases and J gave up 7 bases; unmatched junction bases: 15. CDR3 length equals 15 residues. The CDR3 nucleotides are TGTGCCAGCAGGGGCAACGGACAGGTTGCTGGTGAGCAGTACTTC. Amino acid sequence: CASRGNGQVAGEQYF.

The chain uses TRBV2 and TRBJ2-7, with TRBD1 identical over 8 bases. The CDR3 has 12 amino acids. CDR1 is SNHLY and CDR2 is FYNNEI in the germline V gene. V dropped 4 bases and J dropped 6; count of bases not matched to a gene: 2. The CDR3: CASSGTGLEQYF. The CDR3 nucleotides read TGTGCCAGCAGTGGGACAGGGCTCGAGCAGTACTTC.

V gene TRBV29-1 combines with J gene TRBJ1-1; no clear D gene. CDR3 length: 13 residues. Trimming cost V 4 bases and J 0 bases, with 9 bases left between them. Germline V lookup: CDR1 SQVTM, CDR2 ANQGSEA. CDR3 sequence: CSVASHMNTEAFF. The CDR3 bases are TGCAGCGTTGCGTCGCACATGAACACTGAAGCTTTCTTT.

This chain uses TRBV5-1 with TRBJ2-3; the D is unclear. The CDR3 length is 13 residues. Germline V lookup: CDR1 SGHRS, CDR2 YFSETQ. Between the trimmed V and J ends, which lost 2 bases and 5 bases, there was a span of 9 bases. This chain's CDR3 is CASSFAGEDTQYF. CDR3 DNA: TGCGCCAGCAGCTTTGCCGGAGAAGATACGCAGTATTTT.

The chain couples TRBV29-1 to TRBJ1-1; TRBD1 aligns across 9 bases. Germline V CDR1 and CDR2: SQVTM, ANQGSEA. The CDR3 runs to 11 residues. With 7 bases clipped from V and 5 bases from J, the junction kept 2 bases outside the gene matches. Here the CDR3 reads CSGDRETEAFF. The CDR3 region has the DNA TGCAGCGGGGACAGGGAAACTGAAGCTTTCTTT.

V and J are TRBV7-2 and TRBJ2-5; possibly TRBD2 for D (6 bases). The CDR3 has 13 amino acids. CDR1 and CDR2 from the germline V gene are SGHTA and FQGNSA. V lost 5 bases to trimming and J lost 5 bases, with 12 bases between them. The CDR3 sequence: CASSPGVRETQYF. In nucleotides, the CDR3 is TGTGCCAGCAGCCCGGGGGTTCGGGAGACCCAGTACTTC.

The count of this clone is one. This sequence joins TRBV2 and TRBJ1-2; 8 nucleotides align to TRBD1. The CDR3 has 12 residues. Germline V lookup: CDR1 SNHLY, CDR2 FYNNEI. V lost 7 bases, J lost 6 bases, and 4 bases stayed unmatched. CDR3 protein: CASKEDRDGYTF. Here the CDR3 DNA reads TGTGCCAGCAAAGAGGACAGGGATGGCTACACCTTC.

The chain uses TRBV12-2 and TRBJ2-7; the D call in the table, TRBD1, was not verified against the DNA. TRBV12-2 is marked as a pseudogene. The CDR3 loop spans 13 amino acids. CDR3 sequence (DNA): TGTGCAAGTCGCTTCCGGGACAACTACGAGCAGTACTTC. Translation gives CASRFRDNYEQYF.

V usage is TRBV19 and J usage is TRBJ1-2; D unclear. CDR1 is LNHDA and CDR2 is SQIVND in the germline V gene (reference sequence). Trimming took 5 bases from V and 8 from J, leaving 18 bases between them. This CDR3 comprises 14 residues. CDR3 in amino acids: CASSERGLLVGYTF. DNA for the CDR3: TGTGCCAGTAGTGAAAGAGGATTGCTAGTGGGCTACACCTTC.

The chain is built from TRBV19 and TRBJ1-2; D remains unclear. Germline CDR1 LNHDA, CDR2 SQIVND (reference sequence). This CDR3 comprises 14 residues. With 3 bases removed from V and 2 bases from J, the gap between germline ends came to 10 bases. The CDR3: CASSIGDGNYGYTF. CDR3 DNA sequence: TGTGCCAGTAGTATCGGGGATGGAAACTATGGCTACACCTTC. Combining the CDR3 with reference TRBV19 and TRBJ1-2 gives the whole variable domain DGGITQSPKYLFRKEGQNVTLSCEQNLNHDAMYWYRQDPGQGLRLIYYSQIVNDFQKGDIAEGYSVSREKKESFPLTVTSAQKNPTAFYLCASSIGDGNYGYTFGSGTRLTVV.

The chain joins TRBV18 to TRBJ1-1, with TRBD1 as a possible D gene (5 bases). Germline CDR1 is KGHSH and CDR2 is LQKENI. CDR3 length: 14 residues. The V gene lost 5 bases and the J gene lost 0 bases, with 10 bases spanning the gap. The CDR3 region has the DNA TGTGCCAGCTCAACAGGTTCGGTGAACACTGAAGCTTTCTTT. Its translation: CASSTGSVNTEAFF.

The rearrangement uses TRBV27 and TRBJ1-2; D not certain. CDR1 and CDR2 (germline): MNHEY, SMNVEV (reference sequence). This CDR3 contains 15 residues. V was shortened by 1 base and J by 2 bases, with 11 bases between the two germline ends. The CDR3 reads CASSLFPGLNYGYTF. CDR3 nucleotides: TGTGCCAGCAGTTTATTTCCGGGTTTGAACTATGGCTACACCTTC.

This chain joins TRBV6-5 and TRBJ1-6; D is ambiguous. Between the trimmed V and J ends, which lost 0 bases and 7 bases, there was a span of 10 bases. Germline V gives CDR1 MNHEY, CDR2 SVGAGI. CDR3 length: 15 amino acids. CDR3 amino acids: CASSYSGDLNSPLHF. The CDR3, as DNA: TGTGCCAGCAGTTACTCGGGCGACCTCAATTCACCCCTCCACTTT.

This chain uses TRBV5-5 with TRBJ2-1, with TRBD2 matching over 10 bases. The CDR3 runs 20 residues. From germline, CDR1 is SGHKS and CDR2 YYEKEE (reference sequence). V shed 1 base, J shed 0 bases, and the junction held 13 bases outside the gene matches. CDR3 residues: CASSLLGSGTSVSSYNEQFF. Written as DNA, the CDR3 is TGTGCCAGCAGCTTGCTTGGGTCCGGGACTAGCGTGAGCTCCTACAATGAGCAGTTCTTC.

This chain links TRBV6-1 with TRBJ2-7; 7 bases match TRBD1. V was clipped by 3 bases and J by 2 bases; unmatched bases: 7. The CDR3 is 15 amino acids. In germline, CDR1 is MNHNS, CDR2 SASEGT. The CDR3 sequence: CASSDPGTVTYEQYF. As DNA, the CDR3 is TGTGCCAGCAGTGACCCCGGGACAGTCACCTACGAGCAGTACTTC.

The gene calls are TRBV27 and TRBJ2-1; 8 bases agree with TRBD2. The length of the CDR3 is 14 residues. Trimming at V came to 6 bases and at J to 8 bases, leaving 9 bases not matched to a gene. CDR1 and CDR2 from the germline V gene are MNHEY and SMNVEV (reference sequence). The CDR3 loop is CASRPGGSRDEQFF. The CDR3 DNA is TGTGCCAGCAGGCCGGGGGGGTCGCGGGATGAGCAGTTCTTC.

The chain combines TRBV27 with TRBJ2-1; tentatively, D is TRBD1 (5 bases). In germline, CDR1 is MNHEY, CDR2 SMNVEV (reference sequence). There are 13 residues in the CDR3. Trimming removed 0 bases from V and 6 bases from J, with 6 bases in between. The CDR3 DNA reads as TGTGCCAGCAGTTTATCGGGGCTCAATGAGCAGTTCTTC. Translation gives CASSLSGLNEQFF.